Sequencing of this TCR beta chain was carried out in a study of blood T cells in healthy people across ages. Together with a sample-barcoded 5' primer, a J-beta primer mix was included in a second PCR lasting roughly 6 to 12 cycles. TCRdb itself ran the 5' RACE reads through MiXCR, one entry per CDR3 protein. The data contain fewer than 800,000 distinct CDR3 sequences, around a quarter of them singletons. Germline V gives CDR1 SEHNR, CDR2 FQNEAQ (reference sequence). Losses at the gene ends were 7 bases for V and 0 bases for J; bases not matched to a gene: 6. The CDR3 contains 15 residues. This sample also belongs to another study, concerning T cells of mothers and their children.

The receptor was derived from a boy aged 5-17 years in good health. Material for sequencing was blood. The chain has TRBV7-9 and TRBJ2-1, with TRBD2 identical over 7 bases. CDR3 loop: CASTSGEGSYNEQFF. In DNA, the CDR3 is TGTGCCAGCACCTCCGGGGAGGGCTCCTACAATGAGCAGTTCTTC.